This T cell receptor (beta chain) comes out of a study of cytomegalovirus exposure and HLA in healthy donors. V was pared by 0 bases and J by 8 bases, with 6 bases of the junction left unmatched. Germline CDR1 reads SGHRS; CDR2 reads YFSETQ. The CDR3 is made up of 14 amino acids. With 60 Vbeta and 13 Jbeta primers, the PCR was carried out. Clones were sequenced by immunoSEQ multiplex PCR, and TCRdb holds only the in-frame ones, with some missing. The sample holds about 160,000 clones; roughly 80% are singletons and the top ten take 0.77%. The gene calls are TRBV5-1 and TRBJ1-2; 8 bases fit TRBD1. The receptor comes from a woman between 18 and 29 years old in good health and CMV-seronegative. The sequencing input was PBMCs. CDR3 sequence (DNA): TGCGCCAGCAGCTTGGGGCAGGGGGCGAGCGGCTACACCTTC. As protein: CASSLGQGASGYTF.